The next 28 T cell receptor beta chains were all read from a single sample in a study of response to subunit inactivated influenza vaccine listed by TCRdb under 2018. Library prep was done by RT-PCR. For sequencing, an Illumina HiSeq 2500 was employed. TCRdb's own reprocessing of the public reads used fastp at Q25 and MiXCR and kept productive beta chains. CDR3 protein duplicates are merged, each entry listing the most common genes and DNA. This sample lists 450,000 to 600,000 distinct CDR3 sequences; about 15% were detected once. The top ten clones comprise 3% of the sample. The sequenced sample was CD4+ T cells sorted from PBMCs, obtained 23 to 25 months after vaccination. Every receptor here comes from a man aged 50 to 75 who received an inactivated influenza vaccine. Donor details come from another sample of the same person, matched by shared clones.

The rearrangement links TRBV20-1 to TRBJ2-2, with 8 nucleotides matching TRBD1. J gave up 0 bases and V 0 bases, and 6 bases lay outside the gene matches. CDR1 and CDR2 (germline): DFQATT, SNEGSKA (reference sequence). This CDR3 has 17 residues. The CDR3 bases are TGCAGTGCTAGAGACCTCGGACAGGGAGCGAACACCGGGGAGCTGTTTTTT. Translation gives CSARDLGQGANTGELFF.

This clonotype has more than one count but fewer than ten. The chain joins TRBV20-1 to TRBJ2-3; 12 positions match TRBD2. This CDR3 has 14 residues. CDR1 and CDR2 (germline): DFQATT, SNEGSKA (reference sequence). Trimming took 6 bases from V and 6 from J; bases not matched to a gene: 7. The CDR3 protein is CSASLAGGHDTQYF. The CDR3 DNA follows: TGCAGTGCCTCGCTAGCGGGAGGGCACGATACGCAGTATTTT.

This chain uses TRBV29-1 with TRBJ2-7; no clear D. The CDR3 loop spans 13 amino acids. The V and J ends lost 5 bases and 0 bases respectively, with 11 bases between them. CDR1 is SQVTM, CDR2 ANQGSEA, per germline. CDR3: CSVRSDTSYEQYF. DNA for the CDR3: TGCAGCGTTAGGTCAGATACCTCCTACGAGCAGTACTTC.

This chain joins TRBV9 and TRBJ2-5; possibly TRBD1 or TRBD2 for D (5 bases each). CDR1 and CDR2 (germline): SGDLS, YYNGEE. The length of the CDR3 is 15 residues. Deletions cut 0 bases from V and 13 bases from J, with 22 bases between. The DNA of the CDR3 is TGTGCCAGCAGCGTAGTCCGTCAGGGTCCGGGACCTTTGTACTTC. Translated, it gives CASSVVRQGPGPLYF.

Here the CDR3 DNA reads TGTGCCAGCAGCCAAGTCCAGGACAGCCCCGGTGGCTACACCTTC. Residues: CASSQVQDSPGGYTF. The J gene is TRBJ1-2, the V gene TRBV4-2, with D tentatively TRBD1 (6 bases). V was clipped by 1 base and J by 7 bases, with 16 bases between them. Germline values: CDR1 LGHNA, CDR2 YNFKEQ. The CDR3 consists of 15 residues.

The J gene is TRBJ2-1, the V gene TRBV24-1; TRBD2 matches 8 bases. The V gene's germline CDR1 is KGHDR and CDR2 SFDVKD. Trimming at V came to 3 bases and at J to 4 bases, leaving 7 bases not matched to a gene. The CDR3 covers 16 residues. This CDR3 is CATSDGQASGYNEQFF. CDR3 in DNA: TGTGCCACCAGTGATGGTCAGGCTAGCGGGTACAATGAGCAGTTCTTC.

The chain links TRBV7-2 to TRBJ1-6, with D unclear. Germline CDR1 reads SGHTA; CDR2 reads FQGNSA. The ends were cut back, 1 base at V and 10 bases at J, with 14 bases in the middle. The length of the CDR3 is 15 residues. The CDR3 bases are TGTGCCAGCAGCTTAGGAAACTCCGGTCGGTCACCCCTCCACTTT. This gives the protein CASSLGNSGRSPLHF.

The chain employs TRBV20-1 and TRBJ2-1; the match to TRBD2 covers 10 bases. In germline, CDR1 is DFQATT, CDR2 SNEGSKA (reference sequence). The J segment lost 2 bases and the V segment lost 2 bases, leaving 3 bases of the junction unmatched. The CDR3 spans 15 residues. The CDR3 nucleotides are TGCAGTGCTAGACTAGCGGGAGTAACCTACAATGAGCAGTTCTTC. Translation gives CSARLAGVTYNEQFF.

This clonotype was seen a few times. CDR3 DNA: TGTGCCAGCAGTACCATAGCGGGAGGGCCCTATGAGCAGTTCTTC. Its protein is CASSTIAGGPYEQFF. The gene calls are TRBV28 and TRBJ2-1; 11 bases align to TRBD2. CDR1 MDHEN and CDR2 SYDVKM come from the germline V gene. V lost 5 bases, J lost 8 bases, and 8 bases stayed unmatched. The CDR3 sequence is 15 residues long.

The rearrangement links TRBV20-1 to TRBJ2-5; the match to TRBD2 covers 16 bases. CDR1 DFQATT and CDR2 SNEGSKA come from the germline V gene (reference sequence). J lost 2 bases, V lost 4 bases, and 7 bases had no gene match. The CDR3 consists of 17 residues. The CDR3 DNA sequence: TGCAGTGCTAATCCTCCGGGACTAGCGGGAGGGCAAGAGACCCAGTACTTC. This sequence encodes CSANPPGLAGGQETQYF.

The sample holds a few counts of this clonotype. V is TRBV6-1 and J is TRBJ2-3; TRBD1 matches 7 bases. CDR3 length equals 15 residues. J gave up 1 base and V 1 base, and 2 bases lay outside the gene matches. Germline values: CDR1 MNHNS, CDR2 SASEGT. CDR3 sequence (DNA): TGTGCCAGCAGTGAAGGACAGGGTCGCACAGATACGCAGTATTTT. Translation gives CASSEGQGRTDTQYF.

CDR3: CASSSGLVYNEQFF. CDR3 nucleotides: TGTGCCAGCAGCTCGGGGCTCGTCTACAATGAGCAGTTCTTC. The chain joins TRBV5-5 to TRBJ2-1, with D possibly being TRBD1 or TRBD2 (5 bases each). Trimming left V 3 bases short and J 3 bases short, with 10 bases between. In germline, CDR1 is SGHKS, CDR2 YYEKEE (reference sequence). The CDR3 is 14 amino acids.

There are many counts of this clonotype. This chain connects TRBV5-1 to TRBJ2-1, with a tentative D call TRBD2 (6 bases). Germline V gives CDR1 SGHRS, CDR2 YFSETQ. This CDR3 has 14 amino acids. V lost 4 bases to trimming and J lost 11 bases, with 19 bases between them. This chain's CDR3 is CASSADGKGGKQFF. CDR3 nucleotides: TGCGCCAGCAGCGCTGACGGGAAGGGAGGAAAGCAGTTCTTC.

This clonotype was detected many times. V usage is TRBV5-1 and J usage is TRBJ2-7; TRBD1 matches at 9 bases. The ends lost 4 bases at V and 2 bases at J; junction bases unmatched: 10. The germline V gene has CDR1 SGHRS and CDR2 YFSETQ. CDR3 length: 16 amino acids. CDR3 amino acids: CASSPQGTGSTYEQYF. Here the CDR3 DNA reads TGCGCCAGCAGCCCCCAGGGGACAGGGTCGACCTACGAGCAGTACTTC.

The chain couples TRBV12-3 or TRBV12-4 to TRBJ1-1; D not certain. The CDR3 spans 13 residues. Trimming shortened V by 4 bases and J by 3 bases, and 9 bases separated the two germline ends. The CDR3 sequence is CASSSYGYTEAFF. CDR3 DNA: TGTGCCAGCAGTTCCTATGGGTACACTGAAGCTTTCTTT.

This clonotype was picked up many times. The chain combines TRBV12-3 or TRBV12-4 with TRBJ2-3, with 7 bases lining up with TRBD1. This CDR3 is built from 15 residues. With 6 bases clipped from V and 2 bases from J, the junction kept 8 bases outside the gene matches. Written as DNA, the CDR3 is TGTGCCAGCAGAGCCACAGGGGTTGACACAGATACGCAGTATTTT. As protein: CASRATGVDTDTQYF.

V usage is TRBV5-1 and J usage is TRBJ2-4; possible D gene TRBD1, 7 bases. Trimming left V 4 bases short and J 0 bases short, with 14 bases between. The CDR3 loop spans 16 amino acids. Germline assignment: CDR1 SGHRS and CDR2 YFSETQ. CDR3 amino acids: CASSGGTEIAKNIQYF. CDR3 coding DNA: TGCGCCAGCAGCGGGGGGACAGAAATAGCCAAAAACATTCAGTACTTC.

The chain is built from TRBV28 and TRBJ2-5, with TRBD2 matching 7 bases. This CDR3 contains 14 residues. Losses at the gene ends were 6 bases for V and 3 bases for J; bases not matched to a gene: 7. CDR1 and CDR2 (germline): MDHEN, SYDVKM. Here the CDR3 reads CASRPVGGKETQYF. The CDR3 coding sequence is TGTGCCAGCAGACCTGTGGGGGGGAAAGAGACCCAGTACTTC.

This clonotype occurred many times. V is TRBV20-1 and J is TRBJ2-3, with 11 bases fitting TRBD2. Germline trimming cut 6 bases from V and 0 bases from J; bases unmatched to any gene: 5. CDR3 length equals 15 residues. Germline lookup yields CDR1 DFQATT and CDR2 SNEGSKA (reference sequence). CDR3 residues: CSALTSGGSTDTQYF. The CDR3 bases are TGCAGTGCCCTAACTAGCGGGGGCAGCACAGATACGCAGTATTTT.

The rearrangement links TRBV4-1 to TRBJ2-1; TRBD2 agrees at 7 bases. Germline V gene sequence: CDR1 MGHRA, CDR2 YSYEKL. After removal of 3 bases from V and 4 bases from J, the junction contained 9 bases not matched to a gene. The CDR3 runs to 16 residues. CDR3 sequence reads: CASSQHLADNYNEQFF. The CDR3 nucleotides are TGCGCCAGCAGCCAGCATCTAGCGGATAATTACAATGAGCAGTTCTTC.

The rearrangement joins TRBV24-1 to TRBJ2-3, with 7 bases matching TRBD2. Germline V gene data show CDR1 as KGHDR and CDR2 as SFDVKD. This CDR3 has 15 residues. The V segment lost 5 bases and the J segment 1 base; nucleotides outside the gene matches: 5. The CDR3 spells CATSVRRGGTDTQYF. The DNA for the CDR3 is TGTGCCACCAGTGTTCGACGGGGGGGCACAGATACGCAGTATTTT.

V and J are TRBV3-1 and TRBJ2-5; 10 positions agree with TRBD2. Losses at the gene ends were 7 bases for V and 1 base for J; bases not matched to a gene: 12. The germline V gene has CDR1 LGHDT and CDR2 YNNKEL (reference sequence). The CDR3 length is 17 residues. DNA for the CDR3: TGTGCCAGCACCTTGGGGAACGGACTAGCGGTCCAAGAGACCCAGTACTTC. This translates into CASTLGNGLAVQETQYF.

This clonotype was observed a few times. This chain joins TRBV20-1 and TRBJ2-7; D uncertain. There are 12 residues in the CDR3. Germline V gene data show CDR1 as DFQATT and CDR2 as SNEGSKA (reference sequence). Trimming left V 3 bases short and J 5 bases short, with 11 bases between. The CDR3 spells CSARWGRDEQYF. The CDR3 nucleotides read TGCAGTGCTAGGTGGGGTAGGGACGAGCAGTACTTC.

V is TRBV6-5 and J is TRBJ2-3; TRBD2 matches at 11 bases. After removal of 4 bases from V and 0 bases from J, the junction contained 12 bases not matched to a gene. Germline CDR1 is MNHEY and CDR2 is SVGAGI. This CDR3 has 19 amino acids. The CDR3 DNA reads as TGTGCCAGCAGTTCGCAACGTAGCGGGGGGGTACCTAGCACAGATACGCAGTATTTT. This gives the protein CASSSQRSGGVPSTDTQYF.

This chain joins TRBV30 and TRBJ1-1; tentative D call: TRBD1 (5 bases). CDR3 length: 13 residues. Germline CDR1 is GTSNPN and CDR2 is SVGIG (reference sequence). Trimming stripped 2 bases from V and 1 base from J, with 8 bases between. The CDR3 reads CAWSSGANTEAFF. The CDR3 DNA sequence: TGTGCCTGGAGTTCCGGGGCGAACACTGAAGCTTTCTTT.

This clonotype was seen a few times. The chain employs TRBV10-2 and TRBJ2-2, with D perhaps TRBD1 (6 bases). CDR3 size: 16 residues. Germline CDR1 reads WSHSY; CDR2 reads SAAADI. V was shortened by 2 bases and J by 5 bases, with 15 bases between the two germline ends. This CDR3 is CASSEPDSARTGELFF. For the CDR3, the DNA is TGCGCCAGCAGTGAGCCGGACAGTGCAAGGACCGGGGAGCTGTTTTTT.

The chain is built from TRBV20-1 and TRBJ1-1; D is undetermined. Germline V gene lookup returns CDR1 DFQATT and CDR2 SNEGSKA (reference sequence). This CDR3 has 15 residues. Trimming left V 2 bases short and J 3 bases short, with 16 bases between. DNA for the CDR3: TGCAGTGCTAGAAGCATCGGGCGCGGGGACACTGAAGCTTTCTTT. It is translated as CSARSIGRGDTEAFF.

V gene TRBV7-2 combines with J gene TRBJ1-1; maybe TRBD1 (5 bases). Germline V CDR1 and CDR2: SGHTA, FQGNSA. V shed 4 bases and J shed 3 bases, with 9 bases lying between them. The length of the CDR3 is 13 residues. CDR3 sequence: CASSSAGDTEAFF. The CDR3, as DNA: TGTGCCAGCAGCTCTGCGGGGGACACTGAAGCTTTCTTT.